The clone carrying this T cell receptor beta chain was seen more than once but under ten times. The data were taken from a study of PD-1 blockade in mismatch repair-deficient tumors. CDR1 is SGHAT, CDR2 FQNNGV, per germline. The CDR3 is made up of 15 amino acids. V was clipped by 4 bases and J by 5 bases; unmatched bases: 9. TCRdb keeps only in-frame clones here, not all; method: immunoSEQ multiplex PCR. This table has more than 40,000 clones, around 82% appearing once. The sequence was collected from an adult with mismatch repair-deficient cancer. V gene TRBV11-2 combines with J gene TRBJ2-5; 8 bases fit TRBD2. Here the sequenced sample was peripheral blood, taken 4 weeks after starting pembrolizumab. CDR3 residues: CASSWGTSRSETQYF. DNA of the CDR3: TGTGCCAGCAGCTGGGGGACTAGTCGCTCCGAGACCCAGTACTTC.